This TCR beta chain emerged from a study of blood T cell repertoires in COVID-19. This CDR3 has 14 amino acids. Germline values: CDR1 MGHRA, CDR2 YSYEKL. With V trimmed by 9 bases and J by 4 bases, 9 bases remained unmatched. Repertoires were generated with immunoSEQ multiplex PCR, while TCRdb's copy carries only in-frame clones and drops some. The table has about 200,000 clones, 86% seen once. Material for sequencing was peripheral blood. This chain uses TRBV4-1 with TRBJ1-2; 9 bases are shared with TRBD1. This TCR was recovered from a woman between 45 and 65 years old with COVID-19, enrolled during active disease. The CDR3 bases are TGCGCCAGTAGAGACAGGGGGAATGCCTATGGCTACACCTTC. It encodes CASRDRGNAYGYTF.